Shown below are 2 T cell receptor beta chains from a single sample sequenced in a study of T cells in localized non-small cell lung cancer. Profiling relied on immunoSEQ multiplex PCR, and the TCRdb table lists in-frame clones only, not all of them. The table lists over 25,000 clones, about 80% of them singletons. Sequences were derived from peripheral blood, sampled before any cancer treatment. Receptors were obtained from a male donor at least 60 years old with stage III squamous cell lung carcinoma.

CDR3 sequence reads: CASTPGTASSYEQYF. The CDR3 nucleotides read TGTGCCAGCACCCCCGGGACAGCGAGCTCCTACGAGCAGTACTTC. This chain connects TRBV7-9 to TRBJ2-7; 7 nucleotides match TRBD1. This CDR3 is built from 15 residues. Trimming at V came to 7 bases and at J to 0 bases, leaving 9 bases not matched to a gene. CDR1 SEHNR and CDR2 FQNEAQ come from the germline V gene (reference sequence). The entire variable domain, with the rest obtained from reference TRBV7-9 and TRBJ2-7, is as follows: DTGVSQNPRHKITKRGQNVTFRCDPISEHNRLYWYRQTLGQGPEFLTYFQNEAQLEKSRLLSDRFSAERPKGSFSTLEIQRTEQGDSAMYLCASTPGTASSYEQYFGPGTRLTVT.

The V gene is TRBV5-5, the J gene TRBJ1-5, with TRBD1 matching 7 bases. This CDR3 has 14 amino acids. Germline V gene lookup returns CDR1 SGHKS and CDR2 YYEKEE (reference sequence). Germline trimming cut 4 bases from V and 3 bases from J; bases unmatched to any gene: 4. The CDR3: CASSLGQVNQPQHF. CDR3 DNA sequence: TGTGCCAGCAGCCTCGGACAGGTCAATCAGCCCCAGCATTTT.